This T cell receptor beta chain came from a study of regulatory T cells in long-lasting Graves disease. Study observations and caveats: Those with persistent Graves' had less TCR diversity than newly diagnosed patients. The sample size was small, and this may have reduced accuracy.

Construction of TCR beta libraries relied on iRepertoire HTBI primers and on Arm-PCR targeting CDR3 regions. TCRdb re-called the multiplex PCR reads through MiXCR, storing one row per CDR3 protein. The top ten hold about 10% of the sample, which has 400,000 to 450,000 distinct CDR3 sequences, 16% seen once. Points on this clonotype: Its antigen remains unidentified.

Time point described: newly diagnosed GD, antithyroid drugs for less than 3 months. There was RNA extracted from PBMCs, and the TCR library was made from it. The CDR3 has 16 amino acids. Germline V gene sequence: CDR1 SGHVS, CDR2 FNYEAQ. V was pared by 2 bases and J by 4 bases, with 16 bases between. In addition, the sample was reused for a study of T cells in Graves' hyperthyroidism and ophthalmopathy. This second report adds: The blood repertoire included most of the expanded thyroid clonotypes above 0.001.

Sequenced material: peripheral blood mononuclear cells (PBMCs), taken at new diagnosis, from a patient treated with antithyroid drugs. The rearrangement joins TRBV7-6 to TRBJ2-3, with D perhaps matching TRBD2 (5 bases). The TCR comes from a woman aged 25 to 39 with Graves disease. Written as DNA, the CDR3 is TGTGCCAGCAGCTTACAAGGGTTCAGGCGGGCAGATACGCAGTATTTT. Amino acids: CASSLQGFRRADTQYF.